This TCR beta chain was sequenced in a study of T cell clonotyping in hematopoietic cell transplantation. Recipients were bled about 28 days pretransplant and at posttransplant days 30, 100, 180. Only in-frame clones appear in the TCRdb table, and some are missing; sequencing was by immunoSEQ multiplex PCR. Of under 9,500 clones in the sample, roughly 85% were seen once. General observations from the study: Few recipient clonotypes overlapped donors; over 95% were de novo at given depth. Pathologically expanded recipient clonotypes increased progressively from day 30 to day 180 as diversity fell. Without cell sorting, CD4 versus CD8 contributions remain unresolved.

Concerning this clone itself: As yet, its antigen is unknown.

This sample comprised peripheral blood mononuclear cells, obtained 180 days after allogeneic stem cell transplant. The sequence was collected from a female patient in her fifties who had an allogeneic stem cell transplant from a related donor, so the T cells may come from the graft donor. Some clones in this sample may be carry-over from other donors' samples.

CDR3 protein: CAWRGTGVPISGNTIYF. Written as DNA, the CDR3 is TGTGCCTGGAGAGGAACAGGGGTCCCCATCTCTGGAAACACCATATATTTT. The chain uses TRBV30 and TRBJ1-3; 7 nucleotides line up with TRBD1. Losses at the gene ends were 3 bases for V and 0 bases for J; bases not matched to a gene: 11. Germline-derived CDR1 and CDR2 are GTSNPN and SVGIG (reference sequence). The length of the CDR3 is 17 residues.